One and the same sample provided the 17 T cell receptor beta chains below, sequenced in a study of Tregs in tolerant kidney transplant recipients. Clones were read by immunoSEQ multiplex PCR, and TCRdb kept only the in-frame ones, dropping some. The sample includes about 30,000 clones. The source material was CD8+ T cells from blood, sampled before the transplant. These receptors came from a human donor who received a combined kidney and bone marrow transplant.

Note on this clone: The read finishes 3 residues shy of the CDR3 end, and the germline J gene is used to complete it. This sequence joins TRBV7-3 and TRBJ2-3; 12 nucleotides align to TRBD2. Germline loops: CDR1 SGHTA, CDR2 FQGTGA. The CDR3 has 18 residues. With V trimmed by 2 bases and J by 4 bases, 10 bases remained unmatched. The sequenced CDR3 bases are TGTGCCAGCAGCTTATTTGGCCGACTAGCGGGAGCTCCAGATACG. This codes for CASSLFGRLAGAPDT. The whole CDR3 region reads CASSLFGRLAGAPDTQYF.

CDR3 protein: CASSAFDRGGETQYF. The sequenced CDR3 bases are TGTGCCAGTAGTGCCTTCGACAGGGGTGGAGAGACC. The chain employs TRBV19 and TRBJ2-5; 8 nucleotides agree with TRBD1. The read gets to within 3 residues of the CDR3 end, and the germline J gene fills in the rest. The CDR3 has 15 amino acids. The germline CDR1 and CDR2 sequences are LNHDA and SQIVND (reference sequence). J gave up 4 bases and V 5 bases, and 9 bases lay outside the gene matches.

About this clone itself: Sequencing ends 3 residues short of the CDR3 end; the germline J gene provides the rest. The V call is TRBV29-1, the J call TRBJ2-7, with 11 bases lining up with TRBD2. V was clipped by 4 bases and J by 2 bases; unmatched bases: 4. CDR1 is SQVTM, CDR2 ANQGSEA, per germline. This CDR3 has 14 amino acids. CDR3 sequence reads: CSVGLAGPTYEQYF. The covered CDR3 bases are TGCAGCGTTGGACTAGCGGGACCGACCTACGAG.

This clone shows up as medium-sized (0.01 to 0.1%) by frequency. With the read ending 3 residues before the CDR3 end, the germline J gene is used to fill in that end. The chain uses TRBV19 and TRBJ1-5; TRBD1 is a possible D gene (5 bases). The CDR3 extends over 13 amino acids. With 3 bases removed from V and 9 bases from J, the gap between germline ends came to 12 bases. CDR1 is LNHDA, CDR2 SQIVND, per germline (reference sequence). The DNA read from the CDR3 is TGTGCCAGTAGTATGGTGGGGCATCGGCCC. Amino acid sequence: CASSMVGHRP. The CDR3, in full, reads CASSMVGHRPQHF.

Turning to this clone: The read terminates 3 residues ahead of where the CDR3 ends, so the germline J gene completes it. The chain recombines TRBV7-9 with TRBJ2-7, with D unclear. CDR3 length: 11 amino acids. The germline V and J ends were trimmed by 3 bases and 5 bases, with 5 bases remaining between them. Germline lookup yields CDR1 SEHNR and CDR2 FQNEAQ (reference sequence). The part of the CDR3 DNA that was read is TGTGCCAGCAGCTTTAGAGACGAG. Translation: CASSFRDE. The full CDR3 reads CASSFRDEQYF.

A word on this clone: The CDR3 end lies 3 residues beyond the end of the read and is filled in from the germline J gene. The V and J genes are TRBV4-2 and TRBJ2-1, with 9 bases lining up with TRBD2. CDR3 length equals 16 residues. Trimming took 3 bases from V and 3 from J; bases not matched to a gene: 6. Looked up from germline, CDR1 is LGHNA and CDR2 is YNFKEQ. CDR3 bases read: TGTGCCAGCAGCCACTTTCTAGCGGGGCTCTACAATGAG. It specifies CASSHFLAGLYNE. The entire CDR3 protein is CASSHFLAGLYNEQFF.

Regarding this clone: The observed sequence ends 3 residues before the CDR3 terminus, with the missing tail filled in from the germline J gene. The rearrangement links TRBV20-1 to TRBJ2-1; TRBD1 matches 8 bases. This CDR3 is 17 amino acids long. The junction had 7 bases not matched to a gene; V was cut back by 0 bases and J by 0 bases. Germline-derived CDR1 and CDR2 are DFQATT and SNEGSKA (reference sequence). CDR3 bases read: TGCAGTGCTAGAGATCTCAGGGGGCGAAGCTCCTACAATGAG. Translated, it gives CSARDLRGRSSYNE. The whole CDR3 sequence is CSARDLRGRSSYNEQFF.

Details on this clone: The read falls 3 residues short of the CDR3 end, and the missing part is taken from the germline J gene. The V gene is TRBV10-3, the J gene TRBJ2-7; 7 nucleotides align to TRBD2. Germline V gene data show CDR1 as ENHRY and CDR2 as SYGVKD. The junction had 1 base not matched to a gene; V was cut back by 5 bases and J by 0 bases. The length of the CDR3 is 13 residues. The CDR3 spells CAISSGISYEQYF. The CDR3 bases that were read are TGTGCCATCAGTAGCGGGATCTCCTACGAG.

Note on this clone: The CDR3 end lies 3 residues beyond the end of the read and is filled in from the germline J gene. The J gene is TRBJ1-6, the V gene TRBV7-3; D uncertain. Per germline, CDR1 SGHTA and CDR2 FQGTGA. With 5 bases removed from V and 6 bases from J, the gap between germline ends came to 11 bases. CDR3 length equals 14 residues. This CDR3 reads CASSRTAGNSPLHF. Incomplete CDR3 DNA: TGTGCCAGCAGCCGCACAGCGGGTAATTCACCC. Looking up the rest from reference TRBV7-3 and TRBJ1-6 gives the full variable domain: GAGVSQTPSNKVTEKGKYVELRCDPISGHTALYWYRQSLGQGPEFLIYFQGTGAADDSGLPNDRFFAVRPEGSVSTLKIQRTERGDSAVYLCASSRTAGNSPLHFGNGTRLTVT.

CDR3 sequence reads: CASSYPRDSPSYEQYF. The sequenced CDR3 bases are TGTGCCAGCAGTTACCCCCGGGACTCCCCATCCTACGAG. This rearrangement joins TRBV6-2 or TRBV6-3 to TRBJ2-7; maybe TRBD2 (6 bases). Read coverage stops 3 residues before the CDR3 terminus; the germline J gene supplies the remainder. The germline V gene has CDR1 MNHEY and CDR2 SVGEGT. The CDR3 is 16 residues long. The germline V and J ends were trimmed by 2 bases and 1 base, with 15 bases remaining between them.

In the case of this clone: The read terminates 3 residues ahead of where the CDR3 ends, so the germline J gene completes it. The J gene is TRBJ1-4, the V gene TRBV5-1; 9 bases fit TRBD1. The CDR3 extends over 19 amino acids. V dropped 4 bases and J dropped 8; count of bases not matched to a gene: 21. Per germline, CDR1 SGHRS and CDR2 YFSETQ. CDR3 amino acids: CASSPTPGQGFRRSEKLFF. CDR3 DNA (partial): TGCGCCAGCAGCCCGACGCCGGGACAGGGTTTCCGGAGGTCAGAAAAA.

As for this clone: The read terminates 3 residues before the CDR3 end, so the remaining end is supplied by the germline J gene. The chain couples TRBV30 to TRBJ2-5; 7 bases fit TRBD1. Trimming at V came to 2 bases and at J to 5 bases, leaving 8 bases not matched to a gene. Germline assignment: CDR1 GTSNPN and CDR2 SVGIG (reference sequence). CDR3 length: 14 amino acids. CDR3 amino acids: CAWSFMTGLETQYF. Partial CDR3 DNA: TGTGCCTGGAGTTTCATGACAGGGTTGGAGACC.

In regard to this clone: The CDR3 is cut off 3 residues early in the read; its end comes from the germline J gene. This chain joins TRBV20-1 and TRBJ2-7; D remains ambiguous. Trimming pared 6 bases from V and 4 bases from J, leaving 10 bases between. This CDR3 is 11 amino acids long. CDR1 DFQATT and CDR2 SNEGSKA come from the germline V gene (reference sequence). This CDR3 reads CSAVAVYEQYF. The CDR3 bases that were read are TGCAGTGCCGTCGCGGTTTACGAG.

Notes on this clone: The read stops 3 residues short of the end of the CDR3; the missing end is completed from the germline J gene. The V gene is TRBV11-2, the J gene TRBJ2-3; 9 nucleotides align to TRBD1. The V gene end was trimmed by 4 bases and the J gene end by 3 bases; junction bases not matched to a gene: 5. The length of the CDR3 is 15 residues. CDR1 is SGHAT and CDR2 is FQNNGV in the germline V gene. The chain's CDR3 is CASSSNRGRTDTQYF. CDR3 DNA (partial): TGTGCCAGCAGCTCGAACAGGGGGCGGACAGATACG.

The part of the CDR3 DNA that was read is TGTGCCAGCAGCTTGGGGACAGGGGTCTACGAG. Protein: CASSLGTGVYE. The entire CDR3 protein is CASSLGTGVYEQYF. This chain uses TRBV5-6 with TRBJ2-7, with TRBD1 matching 9 bases. The CDR3 extends 3 residues past the end of the read, so its final part is completed from the germline J gene. This CDR3 spans 14 amino acids. The V gene end was trimmed by 0 bases and the J gene end by 3 bases; junction bases not matched to a gene: 1. Germline V gene lookup returns CDR1 SGHDT and CDR2 YYEEEE. Combining the CDR3 with reference TRBV5-6 and TRBJ2-7 gives the whole variable domain DAGVTQSPTHLIKTRGQQVTLRCSPKSGHDTVSWYQQALGQGPQFIFQYYEEEERQRGNFPDRFSGHQFPNYSSELNVNALLLGDSALYLCASSLGTGVYEQYFGPGTRLTVT.

The CDR3 DNA, read in part, is TGTGCCAGCAGTGATGGCTTTATTAGCAATCAGCCC. It translates to CASSDGFISNQP. Given in full, the CDR3 is CASSDGFISNQPQHF. The rearrangement joins TRBV2 to TRBJ1-5; unclear D gene. The DNA ends 3 residues before the CDR3 does, and the rest of the CDR3 is filled in from the germline J gene. V shed 3 bases and J shed 0 bases, with 9 bases lying between them. The CDR3 has 15 amino acids. CDR1 and CDR2 from the germline V gene are SNHLY and FYNNEI.

The CDR3: CASSVWGGIYSNQPQHF. Partial CDR3 DNA: TGTGCCAGTAGTGTCTGGGGGGGGATCTATAGCAATCAGCCC. The chain employs TRBV19 and TRBJ1-5; a possible D gene is TRBD1 (5 bases). The read ends 3 residues before the CDR3 terminus; that terminus is restored from the germline J gene. The germline V gene has CDR1 LNHDA and CDR2 SQIVND (reference sequence). The V end lost 5 bases, the J end lost 0 bases, and 17 bases lay between the germline ends. The CDR3 runs to 17 residues.